A single TCR beta chain is shown here with its context. Its target is unknown. This specimen belongs to a study of T cells in localized non-small cell lung cancer. TCRdb's table, derived via immunoSEQ multiplex PCR, lists solely in-frame clones and lacks some. The sample records roughly 18,000 clones, about four fifths being singletons. General study findings and limits: Highest T cell clonality was seen in uninvolved adjacent lung, surpassing that measured in tumor. There were a median roughly 60 of the top 100 tumor clones appearing in adjacent lung. Because sequencing included only one region (of the tumor), heterogeneity remains possible.

V lost 6 bases and J 2 bases, leaving 16 bases between the germline ends. The V gene's germline CDR1 is MNHNY and CDR2 SVGAGI (reference sequence). This CDR3 spans 16 amino acids. This TCR was recovered from a female donor older than 55 with stage I lung adenocarcinoma. The chain has TRBV6-6 and TRBJ2-2, with a tentative D call TRBD1 (6 bases). The sequencing used peripheral blood, collected before any cancer treatment. CDR3 in amino acids: CASRLQGWGNTGELFF. CDR3 DNA: TGTGCCAGCAGACTGCAGGGGTGGGGAAACACCGGGGAGCTGTTTTTT.